What follows are 18 T cell receptor beta chains derived from one specimen sequenced in a study of cytomegalovirus exposure and HLA in healthy donors. Amplification used 60 Vbeta primers and 13 Jbeta primers. Sequencing was performed with immunoSEQ multiplex PCR; in TCRdb, only in-frame clones are kept and a portion is missing. The sample records about 120,000 clones, approximately 78% being singletons. Material for sequencing was PBMCs. These receptor sequences come from a female donor in good health and CMV-seronegative.

Comments on this clone: Other DNA sequences within the sample encode an identical CDR3. The chain uses TRBV6-5 and TRBJ2-7, with TRBD1 identical over 8 bases. Germline lookup yields CDR1 MNHEY and CDR2 SVGAGI. The CDR3 sequence is 15 residues long. Unmatched junction bases numbered 13, after V lost 5 bases and J lost 7 bases. The CDR3 bases are TGTGCCAGCAGTCCCCCGGGACAGGCTGGGGGAGAGCAGTACTTC. Protein sequence: CASSPPGQAGGEQYF.

The chain is built from TRBV7-8 and TRBJ2-3; TRBD1 matches at 7 bases. The CDR3 loop spans 15 amino acids. Germline V gene sequence: CDR1 SGHVS, CDR2 FQNEAQ. V gave up 4 bases and J gave up 2 bases; unmatched junction bases: 6. Here the CDR3 reads CASSSRQGHTDTQYF. For the CDR3, the DNA is TGTGCCAGCAGCTCACGACAGGGTCACACAGATACGCAGTATTTT.

The V call is TRBV18, the J call TRBJ1-2; possible D gene TRBD1, 6 bases. Germline V gives CDR1 KGHSH, CDR2 LQKENI. V was trimmed by 3 bases and J by 6 bases, leaving 14 bases between them. The CDR3 totals 14 residues. The CDR3 is CASSPTGPTDGYTF. The CDR3 bases are TGTGCCAGCTCACCGACAGGACCGACGGATGGCTACACCTTC.

CDR3 DNA sequence: TGTGCCAGTAGTGGTCGACTAGCGGGAGGCACCGGGGAGCTGTTTTTT. Translated, it gives CASSGRLAGGTGELFF. J is TRBJ2-2 and V is TRBV19; 13 bases match TRBD2. The CDR3 loop spans 16 amino acids. The germline V gene has CDR1 LNHDA and CDR2 SQIVND (reference sequence). V gave up 5 bases and J gave up 4 bases; unmatched junction bases: 4.

This clone has only a few counts. The chain recombines TRBV7-8 with TRBJ2-7; D possibly corresponds to TRBD2 (6 bases). Between the trimmed V and J ends, which lost 5 bases and 2 bases, there was a span of 13 bases. The CDR3 length is 14 residues. Germline V gene data show CDR1 as SGHVS and CDR2 as FQNEAQ. Here the CDR3 DNA reads TGTGCCAGCAGCGGTGGGGGGAGTACCTACGAGCAGTACTTC. Amino acid sequence: CASSGGGSTYEQYF.

This clone was found a few times. The genes are TRBV29-1 and TRBJ2-5; D perhaps matches TRBD1 (5 bases). The DNA end is more similar to TRBJ2-7, so the J call may be wrong. The V gene's germline CDR1 is SQVTM and CDR2 ANQGSEA. The CDR3 consists of 14 residues. Here the CDR3 reads CSVVQTGVSYEQYF. For the CDR3, the DNA is TGCAGCGTTGTCCAAACAGGAGTCTCCTACGAGCAGTACTTC.

This chain links TRBV2 with TRBJ1-1, with 7 bases lining up with TRBD1. With 3 bases clipped from V and 3 bases from J, the junction kept 7 bases outside the gene matches. Germline V gene sequence: CDR1 SNHLY, CDR2 FYNNEI. The CDR3 consists of 15 residues. The CDR3 loop is CASSDPGTAHTEAFF. As DNA, the CDR3 is TGTGCCAGCAGTGACCCGGGGACAGCACACACTGAAGCTTTCTTT.

The chain couples TRBV15 to TRBJ2-3; 10 bases are a match to TRBD1. The CDR3 sequence is 15 residues long. The J segment lost 5 bases and the V segment lost 3 bases, leaving 5 bases of the junction unmatched. Germline lookup yields CDR1 LNHNV and CDR2 YYDKDF (reference sequence). CDR3 region: CATSRDRGFGDTQYF. In DNA form, the CDR3 reads TGTGCCACCAGCAGGGACAGGGGGTTTGGAGATACGCAGTATTTT.

This chain joins TRBV10-2 and TRBJ1-4; no clear D. V was clipped by 6 bases and J by 4 bases, with 12 bases between them. This CDR3 is 14 amino acids long. CDR1 WSHSY and CDR2 SAAADI come from the germline V gene. The CDR3 region is CASRRGFGNEKLFF. CDR3 sequence (DNA): TGCGCCAGCAGACGAGGATTTGGTAATGAAAAACTGTTTTTT.

V is TRBV6-5 and J is TRBJ2-1, with D perhaps matching TRBD2 (5 bases). CDR3 length: 15 residues. CDR1 MNHEY and CDR2 SVGAGI come from the germline V gene. Trimming cost V 0 bases and J 4 bases, with 10 bases left between them. CDR3: CASSYSALAYNEQFF. CDR3 DNA sequence: TGTGCCAGCAGTTACTCGGCTCTAGCATACAATGAGCAGTTCTTC.

The chain employs TRBV9 and TRBJ2-2; D may be TRBD2 (6 bases). The CDR3 sequence is 15 residues long. Per germline, CDR1 SGDLS and CDR2 YYNGEE. V was pared by 4 bases and J by 5 bases, with 15 bases between. The DNA of the CDR3 is TGTGCCAGCAGCCCCCTGGGGGAGGTTACCGGGGAGCTGTTTTTT. It yields the protein CASSPLGEVTGELFF.

The chain carries TRBV9 and TRBJ1-2; 7 bases agree with TRBD1. CDR3 length: 14 residues. In germline, CDR1 is SGDLS, CDR2 YYNGEE. Trimming took 3 bases from V and 5 from J; bases not matched to a gene: 7. CDR3 sequence: CASSAGQEIYGYTF. The CDR3 bases are TGTGCCAGCAGCGCTGGACAGGAGATATATGGCTACACCTTC.

This clone turned up a few times. The V gene is TRBV7-2, the J gene TRBJ2-3; D is possibly TRBD2 (5 bases). Germline values: CDR1 SGHTA, CDR2 FQGNSA. The germline V and J ends were trimmed by 5 bases and 8 bases, with 14 bases remaining between them. This CDR3 region has 13 residues. In nucleotides, the CDR3 is TGTGCCAGCAGCCTGGGCGGCGCGGGTACGCAGTATTTT. This sequence encodes CASSLGGAGTQYF.

This chain connects TRBV4-2 to TRBJ2-1, with 8 bases matching TRBD1. Germline CDR1 LGHNA, CDR2 YNFKEQ. The junction had 8 bases not matched to a gene; V was cut back by 1 base and J by 6 bases. This CDR3 spans 16 amino acids. The CDR3 nucleotides are TGTGCCAGCAGCCAAGCGACAGGGGCCACACGCAATGAGCAGTTCTTC. Translation: CASSQATGATRNEQFF.

This chain links TRBV29-1 with TRBJ2-3; D is ambiguous. Trimming left V 7 bases short and J 0 bases short, with 8 bases between. The CDR3 contains 12 residues. Per the germline V gene, CDR1 is SQVTM and CDR2 is ANQGSEA. CDR3 region: CSATVSTDTQYF. In DNA form, the CDR3 reads TGCAGCGCAACGGTTAGCACAGATACGCAGTATTTT.

This chain connects TRBV2 to TRBJ2-7; 9 positions match TRBD1. V shed 7 bases and J 3 bases; nucleotides not matched to a gene: 13. Germline V gene sequence: CDR1 SNHLY, CDR2 FYNNEI. CDR3 length: 16 amino acids. The CDR3 loop is CASTPLPGQGHYEQYF. CDR3 DNA: TGTGCCAGCACTCCCTTGCCGGGACAGGGCCACTACGAGCAGTACTTC.

The CDR3 sequence is CASSPPSGGAGNTIYF. The CDR3 DNA is TGTGCCAGCTCCCCGCCCTCGGGGGGAGCTGGAAACACCATATATTTT. The chain joins TRBV18 to TRBJ1-3, with D maybe TRBD1 (5 bases). The CDR3 covers 16 residues. CDR1 is KGHSH and CDR2 is LQKENI in the germline V gene. Deletions cut 6 bases from V and 2 bases from J, with 17 bases between.

The chain has TRBV7-9 and TRBJ2-3; D possibly corresponds to TRBD2 (5 bases). Trimming stripped 3 bases from V and 9 bases from J, with 25 bases between. Germline CDR1 reads SEHNR; CDR2 reads FQNEAQ (reference sequence). The CDR3 has 17 amino acids. CDR3 in amino acids: CASSFPLGGAGVETQYF. CDR3 bases: TGTGCCAGCAGCTTCCCTCTTGGTGGCGCCGGGGTTGAGACGCAGTATTTT.